This T cell receptor (beta chain) was sequenced during a study of blood T cell repertoires in COVID-19. Study at large: T cells, B-cell-depleted T cells, or PBMCs supplied cDNA or gDNA.

This clone was counted a single time. TCRdb's table, derived via immunoSEQ multiplex PCR, lists solely in-frame clones and lacks some. The repertoire holds 95,000 to 110,000 clones, with just under 85% as singletons. Trimming removed 0 bases from V and 4 bases from J, with 12 bases in between. The CDR3 runs to 16 residues. Germline lookup yields CDR1 KGHDR and CDR2 SFDVKD. The J gene is TRBJ2-1, the V gene TRBV24-1; the D gene is possibly TRBD1 (6 bases). Sequencing used peripheral blood. This sequence was found in a woman aged 80 or older with active or convalescent COVID-19. The CDR3 coding sequence is TGTGCCACCAGTGATTTGGCAGGTCAGGGGTACAATGAGCAGTTCTTC. Translating gives CATSDLAGQGYNEQFF.